A selection of T cell receptor beta chains follows, all from one sample in a study of T-cell memory formation after mild COVID-19. TCRdb re-analysed the 5' RACE reads in MiXCR, keeping a single row per CDR3 protein. The sample lists about 320,000 distinct CDR3 sequences, approximately 15% occurring once. The sequencing sample was made of PBMCs or a T cell subset sorted from them (not recorded which). The receptors were gathered from a man in his late teens or twenties who had mild COVID-19 (a few samples of this study predate the infection). Cell type and time point are not known. Both conserved end residues are part of each CDR3. Each record gives: V gene, J gene, clone size, D gene, CDR3 DNA, CDR3 protein. D genes are given only for firm matches. Clone sizes are given selectively: once, few, many, or a class where the clone is expanded.

v_gene: TRBV5-1
j_gene: TRBJ2-7
abundance: few
d_gene: .
CDR3nt: TGCGCCAGCAGCTTGGATCCGGGGGCGGAATACGAGCAGTACTTC
CDR3aa: CASSLDPGAEYEQYF

v_gene: TRBV20-1
j_gene: TRBJ2-2
abundance: few
d_gene: TRBD1
CDR3nt: TGCAGTGCTTACAGGGGGCTCCCGGCCGGGGAGCTGTTTTTT
CDR3aa: CSAYRGLPAGELFF

v_gene: TRBV6-2/TRBV6-3
j_gene: TRBJ1-2
abundance: .
d_gene: TRBD1
CDR3nt: TGTGCCAGCAGTTACTCGGGGACAGCTCAACGGGGCTACACCTTC
CDR3aa: CASSYSGTAQRGYTF

v_gene: TRBV20-1
j_gene: TRBJ2-7
abundance: many
d_gene: .
CDR3nt: TGCAGTGCCGAGGGTGAGGACAGCCGGAGGGACGAGCAGTACTTC
CDR3aa: CSAEGEDSRRDEQYF

v_gene: TRBV25-1
j_gene: TRBJ1-1
abundance: .
d_gene: .
CDR3nt: TGTGCCAGCAGTCAAACGGGAATTGGGTCCACTGAAGCTTTCTTT
CDR3aa: CASSQTGIGSTEAFF

v_gene: TRBV18
j_gene: TRBJ1-3
abundance: .
d_gene: .
CDR3nt: TGTGCCAGCTCACCCACCGAGGGGACAAACACCATATATTTT
CDR3aa: CASSPTEGTNTIYF

v_gene: TRBV3-1
j_gene: TRBJ2-7
abundance: few
d_gene: .
CDR3nt: TGTGCCAGCAGCCAAGATCGGTTATCGAGGGGGGCATACGAGCAGTACTTC
CDR3aa: CASSQDRLSRGAYEQYF

v_gene: TRBV5-6
j_gene: TRBJ1-5
abundance: few
d_gene: .
CDR3nt: TGTGCCAGCAGCCAGGGAGCAGGACAGTCGCATTTT
CDR3aa: CASSQGAGQSHF

v_gene: TRBV7-8
j_gene: TRBJ1-6
abundance: .
d_gene: .
CDR3nt: TGTGCCAGCAGCTTGTCCCCGGCAGGGAGTTATAATTCACCCCTCCACTTT
CDR3aa: CASSLSPAGSYNSPLHF

v_gene: TRBV20-1
j_gene: TRBJ1-5
abundance: .
d_gene: .
CDR3nt: TGCAGTGCTAGGCAGGGTCCGGATCAGCCCCAGCATTTT
CDR3aa: CSARQGPDQPQHF

v_gene: TRBV3-1
j_gene: TRBJ2-5
abundance: many
d_gene: .
CDR3nt: TGTGCCAGCAGCCGACTAGAGGGACAAGAGACCCAGTACTTC
CDR3aa: CASSRLEGQETQYF

v_gene: TRBV27
j_gene: TRBJ2-2
abundance: few
d_gene: TRBD1
CDR3nt: TGTGCCAGCAGTCCCGACAGGGTATCGGACACCGGGGAGCTGTTTTTT
CDR3aa: CASSPDRVSDTGELFF

v_gene: TRBV4-3
j_gene: TRBJ1-5
abundance: .
d_gene: TRBD1
CDR3nt: TGCGCCAGCAGCCTGGACAGGGTCAATCAGCCCCAGCATTTT
CDR3aa: CASSLDRVNQPQHF

v_gene: TRBV4-3
j_gene: TRBJ2-7
abundance: .
d_gene: .
CDR3nt: TGCGCCAGCAGCCATGCACAGGGCCCCTACGAGCAGTACTTC
CDR3aa: CASSHAQGPYEQYF

v_gene: TRBV11-2
j_gene: TRBJ2-6
abundance: .
d_gene: .
CDR3nt: TGTGCCAGCAGCGCTAAAAGCCTTACAGGGCCGGGGGCCAACGTCCTGACTTTC
CDR3aa: CASSAKSLTGPGANVLTF

v_gene: TRBV5-1
j_gene: TRBJ1-2
abundance: few
d_gene: .
CDR3nt: TGCGCCAGCAGCTTGGAAGAGACGTGGAACTATGGCTACACCTTC
CDR3aa: CASSLEETWNYGYTF

v_gene: TRBV7-2
j_gene: TRBJ2-7
abundance: few
d_gene: TRBD2
CDR3nt: TGTGCCAGCAGCCGGACCGGACTAGCGGGGGGGCCAAGGGAGCAGTACTTC
CDR3aa: CASSRTGLAGGPREQYF

v_gene: TRBV6-1
j_gene: TRBJ1-5
abundance: few
d_gene: .
CDR3nt: TGTGCCAGCAGTGAATGGGCCAGCCATAGCAATCAGCCCCAGCATTTT
CDR3aa: CASSEWASHSNQPQHF

v_gene: TRBV7-2
j_gene: TRBJ2-5
abundance: few
d_gene: TRBD2
CDR3nt: TGTGCCAGCCGTAGCGGGGGGGCCCAAGAGACCCAGTACTTC
CDR3aa: CASRSGGAQETQYF

v_gene: TRBV9
j_gene: TRBJ2-5
abundance: .
d_gene: .
CDR3nt: TGTGCCAGCAGCCTTAACGGGGGGCAGACCCAGTACTTC
CDR3aa: CASSLNGGQTQYF

v_gene: TRBV27
j_gene: TRBJ1-5
abundance: .
d_gene: .
CDR3nt: TGTGCCAGCAGTTCTACAGCTTGTAGCAATCAGCCCCAGCATTTT
CDR3aa: CASSSTACSNQPQHF

v_gene: TRBV7-2
j_gene: TRBJ2-7
abundance: .
d_gene: TRBD1
CDR3nt: TGTGCCAGCAGCTTAGCCTCCACTAGGGGGCAAGGCGAGCAGTACTTC
CDR3aa: CASSLASTRGQGEQYF

v_gene: TRBV7-3
j_gene: TRBJ2-5
abundance: .
d_gene: .
CDR3nt: TGTGCCAGCAGCTTAACGCAGCTAGAGACCCAGTACTTC
CDR3aa: CASSLTQLETQYF

v_gene: TRBV5-4
j_gene: TRBJ2-5
abundance: few
d_gene: TRBD2
CDR3nt: TGTGCCAGCAGCTTGGCCGGGGAGGGACGCGAGACCCAGTACTTC
CDR3aa: CASSLAGEGRETQYF

v_gene: TRBV6-6
j_gene: TRBJ1-1
abundance: .
d_gene: .
CDR3nt: TGTGTCGTACTAACGGGGCTGAACACTGAAGCTTTCTTT
CDR3aa: CVVLTGLNTEAFF

v_gene: TRBV7-2
j_gene: TRBJ2-1
abundance: .
d_gene: TRBD2
CDR3nt: TGTGCCAGCAGCCCCCTAGCGGGGGACAATGAGCAGTTCTTC
CDR3aa: CASSPLAGDNEQFF